This TCR beta chain was sequenced for a study of cytomegalovirus exposure and HLA in healthy donors. Findings of the study overall: Most TCR sequences were seen very rarely across donors, but some public TCRs occurred in many.

The V end lost 0 bases, the J end lost 0 bases, and 9 bases lay between the germline ends. Germline V gene lookup returns CDR1 SQVTM and CDR2 ANQGSEA. CDR3 length: 15 amino acids. Concerning this clone itself: Its target is unknown.

The PCR was carried out with 60 Vbeta primers and 13 Jbeta primers. Using immunoSEQ multiplex PCR, the repertoire was profiled, and TCRdb retains in-frame clones only, with some absent. The sample has approximately 170,000 clones, around 75% seen once. The J gene is TRBJ2-1, the V gene TRBV29-1; a possible D gene is TRBD2 (5 bases). The TCR originated in a man between 18 and 29 years old in good health and CMV-seropositive. The sequenced material came from PBMCs. This CDR3 is CSVEDPSGSYNEQFF. DNA for the CDR3: TGCAGCGTTGAAGATCCGAGCGGCTCCTACAATGAGCAGTTCTTC.